This TCR beta chain was recovered during a study of blood T cell repertoires in COVID-19. The overall study: Sample material is recorded as cDNA or gDNA derived from T cells, B-cell-depleted T cells, or PBMCs.

Under the authors' procedure: Using reference gene primer amplification, nucleated cell counts were estimated. TCRdb's table, derived via immunoSEQ multiplex PCR, lists solely in-frame clones and lacks some. The V and J calls and clone size come from that table; D and trimming were worked out from the DNA. The data show around 70,000 clones, about 84% seen once. V was clipped by 4 bases and J by 4 bases; unmatched bases: 4. In germline, CDR1 is SGHKS, CDR2 YYEKEE (reference sequence). This CDR3 is built from 14 residues. This receptor was obtained from a human donor in a cohort sampled during active COVID-19. The V and J genes are TRBV5-5 and TRBJ1-3; the match to TRBD1 covers 8 bases. Sequencing was performed on peripheral blood. CDR3 in amino acids: CASSPRQGGNTIYF. CDR3 bases: TGTGCCAGCAGCCCGCGACAGGGGGGAAACACCATATATTTT.